This T cell receptor beta chain came from a study of T cells after yellow fever vaccination. Study observations and caveats: The study noted that FACS-sorted repertoires could contain abundant clonotypes contaminating from the bulk population. Subsequent to the booster, the majority of primary-vaccination clones reappeared (96% CD4, about 90% CD8). Shared CD4/CD8 clonotypes were a small share, likely from convergent recombination. Secondary responses were weaker yet peaked faster, day 5 versus 15.

Using its own MiXCR run on the 5' RACE reads, TCRdb lists one record per CDR3 protein. The profile shows hundreds of thousands of distinct CDR3 sequences, under 20% of them singletons. This clonotype was picked up many times. The antigen is not known. The junction had 3 bases not matched to a gene; V was cut back by 3 bases and J by 5 bases. Germline V gene lookup returns CDR1 SGHTA and CDR2 FQGNSA. CDR3 size: 15 residues. The sequences come from PBMCs, collected before the yellow fever booster vaccination. The receptor was derived from a man aged 18 to 30 who received the YFV17D yellow fever vaccine. The V gene is TRBV7-2, the J gene TRBJ2-4; TRBD2 matches at 11 bases. The CDR3 here is CASSFSGGAQNIQYF. The CDR3 DNA follows: TGTGCCAGCAGCTTTAGCGGGGGGGCCCAAAACATTCAGTACTTC. The full variable domain, rest sourced from reference TRBV7-2 and TRBJ2-4, is GAGVSQSPSNKVTEKGKDVELRCDPISGHTALYWYRQSLGQGLEFLIYFQGNSAPDKSGLPSDRFSAERTGGSVSTLTIQRTQQEDSAVYLCASSFSGGAQNIQYFGAGTRLSVL.